This T cell receptor beta chain was sequenced for a study of OX40 agonist ivuxolimab in advanced cancers. Generated by immunoSEQ multiplex PCR, the TCRdb table keeps only in-frame clones and is missing some. There are around 45,000 clones in the sample; about 86% occur only once, and about a third lies in the top ten. The CDR3 runs 13 residues. The germline V and J ends were trimmed by 6 bases and 0 bases, with 9 bases remaining between them. From germline, CDR1 is SGHTA and CDR2 FQGTGA. Points from the study as a whole: Partial responders at 0.1-3.0 mg/kg showed near-lowest clonal expansion.

Concerning this clone: Antigen unknown.

The V call is TRBV7-3, the J call TRBJ2-7; tentative D call: TRBD1 (5 bases). The TCR sequence derives from an adult with an advanced solid tumor such as melanoma, head and neck, liver or kidney cancer. The specimen was CD4+ or CD8+ T cells sorted from blood, collected in a trial of the OX40 agonist ivuxolimab. The CDR3 region has the DNA TGTGCCAGCAGGGGGCCCAGCTCCTACGAGCAGTACTTC. The encoded protein is CASRGPSSYEQYF.